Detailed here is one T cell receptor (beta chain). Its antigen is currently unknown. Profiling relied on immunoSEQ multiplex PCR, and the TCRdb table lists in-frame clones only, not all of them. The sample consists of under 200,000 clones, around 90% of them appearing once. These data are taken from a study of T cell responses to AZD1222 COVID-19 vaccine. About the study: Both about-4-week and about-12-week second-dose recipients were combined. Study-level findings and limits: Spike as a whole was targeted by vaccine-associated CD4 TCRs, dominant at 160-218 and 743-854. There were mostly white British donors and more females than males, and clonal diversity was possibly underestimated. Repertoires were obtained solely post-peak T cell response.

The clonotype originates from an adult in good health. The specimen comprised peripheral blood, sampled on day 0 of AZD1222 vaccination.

CDR3 loop: CASSLNGSGRDGEQFF. The CDR3 DNA sequence: TGTGCCAGCAGCTTAAACGGGAGCGGGAGGGACGGAGAGCAGTTCTTC. This chain joins TRBV11-3 and TRBJ2-1; 10 bases fit TRBD2. The V gene end was trimmed by 2 bases and the J gene end by 10 bases; junction bases not matched to a gene: 11. The length of the CDR3 is 16 residues. Germline values: CDR1 SGHNT, CDR2 YENEEA. Full variable domain (remainder filled in from reference TRBV11-3 and TRBJ2-1): EAGVVQSPRYKIIEKKQPVAFWCNPISGHNTLYWYLQNLGQGPELLIRYENEEAVDDSQLPKDRFSAERLKGVDSTLKIQPAELGDSAVYLCASSLNGSGRDGEQFFGPGTRLTVL.